Below, 30 T cell receptor beta chains from the same sample are listed, as sequenced in a study of breast tumors, draining lymph nodes, adjacent tissues. TCRdb reprocessed the multiplex PCR reads with MiXCR, giving one entry per CDR3 protein. The sample has about 35,000 distinct CDR3 sequences; just over 35% are singletons. Sequenced input: breast tumor tissue. The origin of the receptors is a female donor with breast cancer. Some clones in this sample may be carry-over from other donors' samples.

This clonotype was observed at least ten times. The rearrangement joins TRBV15 to TRBJ2-5; possible D gene TRBD1, 6 bases. V was shortened by 5 bases and J by 2 bases, with 18 bases between the two germline ends. CDR3 length: 16 residues. Germline V gene sequence: CDR1 LNHNV, CDR2 YYDKDF (reference sequence). CDR3 protein: CATSGRRHGQQETQYF. Written as DNA, the CDR3 is TGTGCCACCAGCGGTCGCCGGCACGGACAGCAAGAGACCCAGTACTTC.

Comments on this clonotype: This may be a read error, as it is one base from a much larger clone. The gene calls are TRBV11-3 and TRBJ2-2; 7 positions agree with TRBD2. The germline gives CDR1 SGHNT, CDR2 YENEEA. The CDR3 consists of 13 residues. The CDR3 spells CASSLSGTGELLF. The CDR3 DNA is TGTGCCAGCAGCCTGAGCGGGACCGGGGAGCTGCTTTTT. The full variable domain, with the rest looked up from reference TRBV11-3 and TRBJ2-2, is EAGVVQSPRYKIIEKKQPVAFWCNPISGHNTLYWYLQNLGQGPELLIRYENEEAVDDSQLPKDRFSAERLKGVDSTLKIQPAELGDSAVYLCASSLSGTGELLFGEGSRLTVL.

This clonotype was detected many times. The chain is built from TRBV5-1 and TRBJ2-3; 9 bases map to TRBD1. The CDR3 is 16 residues long. The ends lost 3 bases at V and 1 base at J; junction bases unmatched: 6. CDR1 and CDR2 (germline): SGHRS, YFSETQ. CDR3 coding DNA: TGCGCCAGCAGCTCACAGAGGACAGGGGGCACAGATACGCAGTATTTT. It codes for CASSSQRTGGTDTQYF.

The sample holds many counts of this clonotype. The V and J genes are TRBV19 and TRBJ2-3, with a tentative D call TRBD2 (6 bases). There are 16 residues in the CDR3. V was trimmed by 5 bases and J by 0 bases, leaving 15 bases between them. Germline V lookup: CDR1 LNHDA, CDR2 SQIVND (reference sequence). DNA of the CDR3: TGTGCCAGTAGTCCTCAAGCGGGCCTTAGCACAGATACGCAGTATTTT. Its protein product is CASSPQAGLSTDTQYF. Using reference TRBV19 and TRBJ2-3 for the parts outside the CDR3, the full variable domain is DGGITQSPKYLFRKEGQNVTLSCEQNLNHDAMYWYRQDPGQGLRLIYYSQIVNDFQKGDIAEGYSVSREKKESFPLTVTSAQKNPTAFYLCASSPQAGLSTDTQYFGPGTRLTVL.

This clonotype was picked up many times. It may be a read error: a sequence one base away is much more abundant. The genes are TRBV24-1 and TRBJ2-1; D is perhaps TRBD1 (5 bases). Germline V gives CDR1 KGHDR, CDR2 SFDVKD. The CDR3 runs to 15 residues. CDR3 DNA sequence: TGTGCCACCAGTGATCCCCAGGGTTCCTACAGTGAGCAGTTCTTC. Protein product: CATSDPQGSYSEQFF.

This clonotype showed up many times. V is TRBV4-2 and J is TRBJ2-3; the D is unclear. Germline assignment: CDR1 LGHNA and CDR2 YNFKEQ. The CDR3 loop spans 15 amino acids. V lost 4 bases, J lost 0 bases, and 11 bases lay in between. The CDR3 nucleotides read TGTGCCAGCAGCCTTCGTACAGAAAGCACAGATACGCAGTATTTT. Its translation: CASSLRTESTDTQYF.

This clonotype ranks as medium-sized (0.01 to 0.1%). V gene TRBV20-1 combines with J gene TRBJ2-1, with 8 nucleotides matching TRBD2. Unmatched junction bases numbered 7, after V lost 3 bases and J lost 6 bases. Germline values: CDR1 DFQATT, CDR2 SNEGSKA (reference sequence). This CDR3 has 14 residues. This CDR3 reads CSARPPTSGNEQFF. CDR3 coding DNA: TGCAGTGCTAGGCCCCCTACTAGCGGCAATGAGCAGTTCTTC.

This clonotype was counted many times. The chain joins TRBV29-1 to TRBJ1-4, with TRBD1 as a possible D gene (6 bases). CDR1 SQVTM and CDR2 ANQGSEA come from the germline V gene. The CDR3 length is 17 residues. The V end was cut by 6 bases, the J end by 0 bases, with 20 bases between. CDR3 coding DNA: TGCAGCGTCGAGAACCCCAGGGGCCCCGCAACTAATGAAAAACTGTTTTTT. As protein: CSVENPRGPATNEKLFF.

CDR3 in amino acids: CATSRGRGGLAKKGSYEQYF. CDR3 in DNA: TGTGCCACCAGCAGGGGGCGGGGGGGACTAGCGAAAAAGGGCTCCTACGAGCAGTACTTC. This chain links TRBV24-1 with TRBJ2-7; 10 nucleotides align to TRBD2. This CDR3 is built from 20 residues. Trimming removed 7 bases from V and 0 bases from J; junction bases left unmatched: 20. The germline CDR1 and CDR2 sequences are KGHDR and SFDVKD.

This clonotype has at least ten counts. J is TRBJ2-2 and V is TRBV6-5; D not resolved. V gave up 7 bases and J gave up 5 bases, with 11 bases separating them. Germline assignment: CDR1 MNHEY and CDR2 SVGAGI. The CDR3 is 13 amino acids. CDR3 DNA: TGTGCCAGCATGGATAGTACGACCGGGGAGCTGTTTTTT. Amino acid sequence: CASMDSTTGELFF.

This clonotype was counted ten times or more. V usage is TRBV2 and J usage is TRBJ2-2; D is possibly TRBD1 (5 bases). CDR3 length equals 12 residues. The germline V gene has CDR1 SNHLY and CDR2 FYNNEI. The V end lost 3 bases, the J end lost 11 bases, and 10 bases lay between the germline ends. CDR3 DNA sequence: TGTGCCAGCAGTGAGAGACAGCTTGAGCTGTTTTTT. Amino acids: CASSERQLELFF.

This clonotype has ten or more counts. The chain employs TRBV4-1 and TRBJ2-3; no clear D gene. The CDR3 is 16 amino acids. V dropped 0 bases and J dropped 0 bases, with 10 bases sitting between them. The V gene's germline CDR1 is MGHRA and CDR2 YSYEKL. The CDR3 is CASSQDLWYSTDTQYF. CDR3 sequence (DNA): TGCGCCAGCAGCCAAGATCTGTGGTATAGCACAGATACGCAGTATTTT.

In its sample, this clonotype was seen many times. The J gene is TRBJ2-3, the V gene TRBV20-1, with a tentative D call TRBD1 (8 bases). The V end was cut by 1 base, the J end by 4 bases, with 12 bases between. Germline loops: CDR1 DFQATT, CDR2 SNEGSKA (reference sequence). This CDR3 has 14 residues. CDR3 region: CSARGTGRADTQYF. In nucleotides, the CDR3 is TGCAGTGCTAGAGGGACAGGGAGGGCAGATACGCAGTATTTT.

As for this clonotype: A read error is possible here, since a much larger clone lies one base away. The chain has TRBV4-1 and TRBJ2-2, with a weak D call TRBD1 (5 bases). The CDR3 runs 15 residues. CDR1 MGHRA and CDR2 YSYEKL come from the germline V gene. Trimming shortened V by 0 bases and J by 5 bases, and 10 bases separated the two germline ends. CDR3 DNA sequence: TGCGCCAGCAGCCAAGATAGGGGTGGGACCGGGGAGCTGTTTTTT. Translated, it gives CASSQDRGGTGELFF.

This clonotype has only one observation. This rearrangement joins TRBV2 to TRBJ1-6, with D maybe TRBD1 (6 bases). V gave up 4 bases and J gave up 7 bases, with 11 bases separating them. This CDR3 comprises 14 residues. CDR1 and CDR2 from the germline V gene are SNHLY and FYNNEI. The CDR3 reads CASSATGRNSPLHF. The CDR3, as DNA: TGTGCCAGCAGTGCTACAGGGCGGAATTCACCCCTCCACTTT.

This clonotype was seen ten or more times. V usage is TRBV7-9 and J usage is TRBJ2-2, with D perhaps assigned TRBD1 or TRBD2 (5 bases each). Germline V gene data show CDR1 as SEHNR and CDR2 as FQNEAQ (reference sequence). V was trimmed by 6 bases and J by 0 bases, leaving 5 bases between them. The CDR3 loop spans 13 amino acids. The CDR3 here is CASRGANTGELFF. CDR3 nucleotides: TGTGCCAGCAGGGGGGCGAACACCGGGGAGCTGTTTTTT.

J is TRBJ2-3 and V is TRBV19; 7 bases align to TRBD1. V was clipped by 3 bases and J by 2 bases; unmatched bases: 5. Germline CDR1 is LNHDA and CDR2 is SQIVND (reference sequence). The CDR3 is made up of 15 amino acids. The CDR3 nucleotides are TGTGCCAGTAGTATCCCGAAGGGGGCCACAGATACGCAGTATTTT. It specifies CASSIPKGATDTQYF. The entire variable domain, with the rest obtained from reference TRBV19 and TRBJ2-3, is as follows: DGGITQSPKYLFRKEGQNVTLSCEQNLNHDAMYWYRQDPGQGLRLIYYSQIVNDFQKGDIAEGYSVSREKKESFPLTVTSAQKNPTAFYLCASSIPKGATDTQYFGPGTRLTVL.

This clonotype was picked up many times. The rearrangement joins TRBV12-3 or TRBV12-4 to TRBJ2-3; D may be TRBD1 (6 bases). Trimming pared 5 bases from V and 1 base from J, leaving 10 bases between. The CDR3 length is 14 residues. The DNA of the CDR3 is TGTGCCAGCAGTCAGGGGATGGGCACAGATACGCAGTATTTT. Amino acids: CASSQGMGTDTQYF.

This clonotype occurred many times. This chain joins TRBV6-1 and TRBJ2-7, with 11 bases fitting TRBD2. The CDR3 covers 18 residues. V dropped 6 bases and J dropped 1; count of bases not matched to a gene: 14. Per germline, CDR1 MNHNS and CDR2 SASEGT. The CDR3 sequence: CASRRALAGGAVSYEQYF. The CDR3 nucleotides read TGTGCCAGCAGGAGGGCCCTAGCGGGAGGAGCCGTATCCTACGAGCAGTACTTC.

For this clonotype: Germline and junction disagree at one end, which may indicate a read error. The genes are TRBV20-1 and TRBJ2-5; 11 positions agree with TRBD1. In germline, CDR1 is DFQATT, CDR2 SNEGSKA (reference sequence). CDR3 length: 16 amino acids. The CDR3 DNA reads TGCAGTGCCGGATCCCGAGGACAGGGGGCTTGGGAGATCCAGTACTTC. It codes for CSAGSRGQGAWEIQYF.

This clonotype has at least ten counts. The rearrangement uses TRBV6-2 or TRBV6-3 and TRBJ2-7, with D possibly matching TRBD2 (5 bases). The CDR3 has 16 amino acids. Trimming took 3 bases from V and 2 from J, leaving 17 bases between them. CDR1 MNHEY and CDR2 SVGEGT come from the germline V gene. CDR3 loop: CASSYGERMVAYEQYF. The DNA of the CDR3 is TGTGCCAGCAGTTATGGGGAGAGGATGGTCGCCTACGAGCAGTACTTC.

This clonotype has at least ten counts. This chain links TRBV20-1 with TRBJ1-2; 7 bases align to TRBD1. This CDR3 spans 16 amino acids. The junction had 7 bases not matched to a gene; V was cut back by 0 bases and J by 0 bases. CDR1 is DFQATT, CDR2 SNEGSKA, per germline (reference sequence). CDR3 sequence (DNA): TGCAGTGCTAGAGAGACAGGGTCGGGGGCTAACTATGGCTACACCTTC. Translating it yields CSARETGSGANYGYTF.

This clonotype was detected many times. For the CDR3, the DNA is TGTGCCACCAGTGCCTACAATGAGCAGTTCTTC. This codes for CATSAYNEQFF. The chain couples TRBV24-1 to TRBJ2-1; D is undetermined. The length of the CDR3 is 11 residues. Trimming cost V 5 bases and J 2 bases, with 0 bases left between them. CDR1 is KGHDR, CDR2 SFDVKD, per germline.

This clonotype was counted at least ten times. This chain links TRBV20-1 with TRBJ2-1, with 10 bases identical to TRBD2. V was clipped by 1 base and J by 6 bases; unmatched bases: 3. Per germline, CDR1 DFQATT and CDR2 SNEGSKA (reference sequence). The CDR3 is 14 residues long. The CDR3 DNA reads TGCAGTGCTAGAGCTAGCGGGAGACCCAATGAGCAGTTCTTC. This encodes CSARASGRPNEQFF.

This clonotype was recorded at least ten times. The genes are TRBV4-1 and TRBJ2-2, with D unresolved. V dropped 1 base and J dropped 5 bases, with 11 bases sitting between them. There are 15 residues in the CDR3. The germline V gene has CDR1 MGHRA and CDR2 YSYEKL. The CDR3 loop reads CASSQASIQTGELFF. The CDR3 nucleotides read TGCGCCAGCAGCCAAGCCTCCATTCAGACCGGGGAGCTGTTTTTT.

As for this clonotype: This may come from a read error, since a much larger clone is one base off. As DNA, the CDR3 is TGCGCCAGCAGCCAAGAGGACCAGAGCGCAGATACGCAGTATTTT. Translating gives CASSQEDQSADTQYF. The chain links TRBV4-1 to TRBJ2-3; the D is unclear. Trimming left V 0 bases short and J 4 bases short, with 11 bases between. Germline CDR1 MGHRA, CDR2 YSYEKL. This CDR3 contains 15 residues.

This clonotype was seen repeatedly, ten times or more. J is TRBJ1-6 and V is TRBV6-1; a weak D match, TRBD1 (6 bases). CDR1 is MNHNS and CDR2 is SASEGT in the germline V gene. This CDR3 contains 14 residues. V lost 6 bases to trimming and J lost 11 bases, with 17 bases between them. The chain's CDR3 is CASRRDTNGPPLHF. The CDR3 DNA reads TGTGCCAGCAGGCGGGACACTAACGGACCACCCCTCCACTTT.

The chain recombines TRBV15 with TRBJ1-5; no definite D call. The CDR3 has 14 residues. The germline gives CDR1 LNHNV, CDR2 YYDKDF (reference sequence). Trimming took 3 bases from V and 3 from J, leaving 9 bases between them. DNA for the CDR3: TGTGCCACCAGCAGCTTACAGTCCAATCAGCCCCAGCATTTT. The encoded protein is CATSSLQSNQPQHF.

This rearrangement joins TRBV20-1 to TRBJ2-1, with 9 bases that match TRBD2. The germline CDR1 and CDR2 sequences are DFQATT and SNEGSKA (reference sequence). The ends lost 6 bases at V and 7 bases at J; junction bases unmatched: 4. There are 12 residues in the CDR3. The CDR3 DNA sequence: TGCAGTGCGCCGAGCGGGAGGAATGAGCAGTTCTTC. This encodes CSAPSGRNEQFF.

This clonotype showed up many times. The J gene is TRBJ2-2, the V gene TRBV24-1; weak D call: TRBD1 (7 bases). Germline V CDR1 and CDR2: KGHDR, SFDVKD. This CDR3 has 16 residues. The V gene lost 9 bases and the J gene lost 1 base, with 17 bases spanning the gap. The CDR3 sequence is CATGGGPGRNTGELFF. The CDR3 DNA follows: TGTGCCACCGGAGGGGGCCCAGGGCGGAACACCGGGGAGCTGTTTTTT.